This T cell receptor beta chain was captured by sequencing in a study of blood T cell repertoires in COVID-19. Turning to the study itself: COVID-19 samples collected from the United States, Italy and Spain covered acute and convalescent phases. T cells, B-cell-depleted T cells, or PBMCs provided the cDNA or gDNA that served as material.

Recruits, aged roughly 18 to 95 years, lived in some 25 US areas. Symptom resolution, clearance, or two negative PCRs marked the recovered donors of Cohort 3. This clone was seen only a few times. The assay was immunoSEQ multiplex PCR, and TCRdb's table has in-frame clones only and misses some. The profile covers 250,000 to 300,000 clones, with over 75% appearing a single time and 1.5% to 2% taken by the ten largest. In germline, CDR1 is LNHDA, CDR2 SQIVND (reference sequence). The CDR3 totals 16 residues. V was clipped by 5 bases and J by 4 bases; unmatched bases: 5. This sequence joins TRBV19 and TRBJ2-2; 12 nucleotides line up with TRBD2. The source material was PBMCs or T cells enriched from blood (not recorded which). This clonotype originated in a woman aged 45-65 years who had recovered from COVID-19. The CDR3: CASSRLAGVTTGELFF. The CDR3 nucleotides are TGTGCCAGTAGTCGACTAGCGGGAGTAACCACCGGGGAGCTGTTTTTT. Full variable domain (missing parts from reference TRBV19 and TRBJ2-2): DGGITQSPKYLFRKEGQNVTLSCEQNLNHDAMYWYRQDPGQGLRLIYYSQIVNDFQKGDIAEGYSVSREKKESFPLTVTSAQKNPTAFYLCASSRLAGVTTGELFFGEGSRLTVL.